Shown below are 10 T cell receptor beta chains from a single sample sequenced in a study of T-cell reconstitution after alpha-beta-depleted transplantation in children. The TCRbeta library was prepared with unique molecular identifiers. TCRdb re-called the PCR reads with MiXCR, one entry per CDR3 protein. This sample has some 400,000 distinct CDR3 sequences; about a fifth occur once, and the top ten carry 3% to 4.5%. Specimen: PBMCs from the stem cell graft donor, collected from the stem cell graft. The receptors were gathered from a human donor who donated a stem cell graft to a child with acute myeloid leukemia.

The chain links TRBV28 to TRBJ1-3; TRBD1 aligns across 7 bases. This CDR3 is 16 amino acids long. V shed 6 bases, J shed 2 bases, and the junction held 10 bases outside the gene matches. Germline V lookup: CDR1 MDHEN, CDR2 SYDVKM. The CDR3 region has the DNA TGTGCCAGCAGGTACCCCATCGGGACAGCTGGAAACACCATATATTTT. Protein: CASRYPIGTAGNTIYF.

This clonotype was counted at least ten times. As DNA, the CDR3 is TGCAGTGCTAGTTTTGTCCGGCACAGCACAGATACGCAGTATTTT. It codes for CSASFVRHSTDTQYF. The chain uses TRBV20-1 and TRBJ2-3, with D uncertain. This CDR3 region has 15 residues. With 3 bases removed from V and 0 bases from J, the gap between germline ends came to 13 bases. Germline values: CDR1 DFQATT, CDR2 SNEGSKA (reference sequence).

The gene calls are TRBV24-1 and TRBJ1-4; D not certain. CDR1 and CDR2 (germline): KGHDR, SFDVKD. V lost 5 bases to trimming and J lost 7 bases, with 13 bases between them. The CDR3 covers 14 residues. The CDR3 DNA reads TGTGCCACCAGTGGTCAGGCGTGGAGTGAAAAACTGTTTTTT. It codes for CATSGQAWSEKLFF.

The sample holds a few counts of this clonotype. This rearrangement joins TRBV25-1 to TRBJ2-5; 9 bases agree with TRBD1. Per the germline V gene, CDR1 is MGHDK and CDR2 is SYGVNS. The CDR3 consists of 17 residues. V lost 7 bases and J lost 2; bases outside the gene matches: 14. The CDR3, as DNA: TGTGCCAGCAACCGGGACAGGGACTCTGGATTTCAAGAGACCCAGTACTTC. Protein: CASNRDRDSGFQETQYF.

The chain recombines TRBV7-2 with TRBJ1-5, with D perhaps matching TRBD1 (5 bases). Germline V gene data show CDR1 as SGHTA and CDR2 as FQGNSA. Trimming removed 3 bases at V and 5 bases at J, with 11 bases between. The CDR3 sequence is 14 residues long. The CDR3 DNA is TGTGCCAGCAGCTTGGATACAGGTTATCAGCCCCAGCATTTT. It specifies CASSLDTGYQPQHF.

V gene TRBV12-3 or TRBV12-4 combines with J gene TRBJ1-3; D gene uncertain. The CDR3 has 14 residues. V lost 1 base, J lost 4 bases, and 8 bases lay in between. This CDR3 reads CASSLGTRGNTIYF. The CDR3 DNA reads TGTGCCAGCAGTTTAGGGACCCGGGGAAACACCATATATTTT.

The chain uses TRBV29-1 and TRBJ2-3; 8 positions agree with TRBD2. This CDR3 contains 14 residues. The J segment lost 0 bases and the V segment lost 7 bases, leaving 6 bases of the junction unmatched. In germline, CDR1 is SQVTM, CDR2 ANQGSEA. The CDR3 bases are TGCAGCGCTGTAGCGGGACCTAGCACAGATACGCAGTATTTT. This translates into CSAVAGPSTDTQYF.

A few counts support this clonotype. The rearrangement links TRBV5-1 to TRBJ2-7; no definite D call. Trimming left V 4 bases short and J 3 bases short, with 8 bases between. Looked up from germline, CDR1 is SGHRS and CDR2 is YFSETQ. There are 12 residues in the CDR3. As DNA, the CDR3 is TGCGCCAGCAGCCCGGATGACTACGAGCAGTACTTC. This codes for CASSPDDYEQYF.

J is TRBJ2-7 and V is TRBV18; a possible D gene is TRBD2 (5 bases). The germline CDR1 and CDR2 sequences are KGHSH and LQKENI. The V end lost 3 bases, the J end lost 6 bases, and 18 bases lay between the germline ends. This CDR3 region has 15 residues. The CDR3 DNA is TGTGCCAGCTCACCGCTCTCGGGGATTGCCGGCGAGCAGTACTTC. It encodes CASSPLSGIAGEQYF. Full variable domain (rest looked up from reference TRBV18 and TRBJ2-7): NAGVMQNPRHLVRRRGQEARLRCSPMKGHSHVYWYRQLPEEGLKFMVYLQKENIIDESGMPKERFSAEFPKEGPSILRIQQVVRGDSAAYFCASSPLSGIAGEQYFGPGTRLTVT.

This clonotype was found a few times. The chain joins TRBV5-1 to TRBJ2-2; perhaps TRBD2 as D (5 bases). The CDR3 spans 16 residues. Trimming shortened V by 0 bases and J by 3 bases, and 12 bases separated the two germline ends. From germline, CDR1 is SGHRS and CDR2 YFSETQ. Here the CDR3 reads CASSLAASRYTGELFF. The CDR3 DNA is TGCGCCAGCAGCTTGGCGGCTAGCAGGTACACCGGGGAGCTGTTTTTT.